This entry features one T cell receptor beta chain sequence. Authors' data handling: Researchers report that nucleated cell counts were estimated from reference gene primer amplification. Profiling relied on immunoSEQ multiplex PCR, and the TCRdb table lists in-frame clones only, not all of them. D and trimming come from the DNA, and the V and J calls and clone size come from that table. The data show tens of thousands of clones, approximately 92% seen once. The record originates from a study of blood T cell repertoires in COVID-19. The overall study: Both acute and convalescent COVID-19 samples were obtained from the United States, Italy and Spain. PBMCs, B-cell-depleted T cells, or T cells were the source of the cDNA or gDNA that made up the material.

Trimming cost V 0 bases and J 4 bases; bases outside gene matches: 6. Germline CDR1 SGDLS, CDR2 YYNGEE. There are 17 residues in the CDR3. The chain couples TRBV9 to TRBJ2-2; 10 bases agree with TRBD2. The specimen was peripheral blood. The sequence came from a man aged 45-60 years with active COVID-19. CDR3 bases: TGTGCCAGCAGCGTAGTAGCGGGGGGCGCGGGCACCGGGGAGCTGTTTTTT. Amino acid sequence: CASSVVAGGAGTGELFF.